These 17 T cell receptor beta chains share one sample of origin, sequenced in a study of CD8 T cells in Susac syndrome. Reverse transcription of about 0.45 to 1 ug RNA used random hexamers. TCRdb re-called the immunoSEQ multiplex PCR reads through MiXCR, storing one row per CDR3 protein. The sample includes about 190,000 distinct CDR3 sequences, 90% to 96% of them seen just once. Sample: CD4+ T cells from PBMCs. All receptors derive from a human donor with Susac syndrome.

The V gene is TRBV19, the J gene TRBJ1-1; TRBD1 matches at 8 bases. The CDR3 is 16 amino acids. Germline CDR1 LNHDA, CDR2 SQIVND (reference sequence). The junction had 4 bases not matched to a gene; V was cut back by 1 base and J by 0 bases. The CDR3 DNA reads as TGTGCCAGTAGTATAGCACAGGGGGTGGTGAACACTGAAGCTTTCTTT. This gives the protein CASSIAQGVVNTEAFF. Full variable domain (outside the CDR3, taken from reference TRBV19 and TRBJ1-1): DGGITQSPKYLFRKEGQNVTLSCEQNLNHDAMYWYRQDPGQGLRLIYYSQIVNDFQKGDIAEGYSVSREKKESFPLTVTSAQKNPTAFYLCASSIAQGVVNTEAFFGQGTRLTVV.

J is TRBJ2-1 and V is TRBV20-1, with D possibly being TRBD1 or TRBD2 (5 bases each). The germline V gene encodes CDR1 DFQATT and CDR2 SNEGSKA (reference sequence). This CDR3 region has 11 residues. With 7 bases removed from V and 7 bases from J, the gap between germline ends came to 11 bases. The CDR3 is CSVWGRNEQFF. DNA of the CDR3: TGCAGTGTTTGGGGACGGAATGAGCAGTTCTTC.

This chain links TRBV7-9 with TRBJ1-2, with unresolved D. Trimming stripped 2 bases from V and 4 bases from J, with 2 bases between. Per the germline V gene, CDR1 is SEHNR and CDR2 is FQNEAQ (reference sequence). This CDR3 is built from 11 residues. The CDR3 loop is CASSLSYGYTF. The CDR3 bases are TGTGCCAGCAGCTTATCCTATGGCTACACCTTC.

This clonotype was found a few times. This chain uses TRBV2 with TRBJ2-6; perhaps TRBD1 as D (5 bases). The CDR3 is made up of 15 amino acids. Trimming left V 6 bases short and J 0 bases short, with 9 bases between. Germline CDR1 reads SNHLY; CDR2 reads FYNNEI. The CDR3 DNA reads TGTGCCAGCAGCCCCAGGGTCTCTGGGGCCAACGTCCTGACTTTC. Its protein is CASSPRVSGANVLTF.

The chain uses TRBV30 and TRBJ2-3; D ambiguous. The CDR3 loop spans 12 amino acids. Germline CDR1 is GTSNPN and CDR2 is SVGIG (reference sequence). The germline V and J ends were trimmed by 7 bases and 0 bases, with 8 bases remaining between them. This CDR3 reads CALADSTDTQYF. The CDR3, as DNA: TGTGCCTTGGCTGATAGCACAGATACGCAGTATTTT.

This chain uses TRBV4-1 with TRBJ2-2, with 7 positions matching TRBD1. The CDR3 extends over 17 amino acids. V lost 1 base and J lost 0; bases outside the gene matches: 5. The germline gives CDR1 MGHRA, CDR2 YSYEKL. CDR3 sequence reads: CASSQVIGTANTGELFF. CDR3 sequence (DNA): TGCGCCAGCAGCCAAGTTATCGGGACAGCGAACACCGGGGAGCTGTTTTTT.

The V call is TRBV29-1, the J call TRBJ1-2; 8 nucleotides line up with TRBD1. The ends lost 0 bases at V and 3 bases at J; junction bases unmatched: 9. The germline CDR1 and CDR2 sequences are SQVTM and ANQGSEA. This CDR3 is built from 16 residues. This CDR3 is CSVEDNNYRGDYGYTF. CDR3 bases: TGCAGCGTTGAAGATAATAATTACAGGGGGGACTATGGCTACACCTTC.

With regard to this clonotype: A read error may account for a junction end that differs from germline. The rearrangement links TRBV30 to TRBJ2-2, with a tentative D call TRBD2 (6 bases). The CDR3 spans 13 residues. Germline CDR1 is GTSNPN and CDR2 is SVGIG (reference sequence). CDR3 nucleotides: TGTGCCTGGAGTGCTGTCATTGCCGGGGGGCTGTTTTTT. Translating it yields CAWSAVIAGGLFF. The full variable domain, with the rest looked up from reference TRBV30 and TRBJ2-2, is SQTIHQWPATLVQPVGSPLSLECTVEGTSNPNLYWYRQAAGRGLQLLFYSVGIGQISSEVPQNLSASRPQDRQFILSSKKLLLSDSGFYLCAWSAVIAGGLFFGEGSRLTVL.

The CDR3 sequence is CASTGVITGELFF. The CDR3 region has the DNA TGTGCCAGCACCGGGGTGATCACCGGGGAGCTGTTTTTT. This chain links TRBV9 with TRBJ2-2, with D perhaps TRBD2 (5 bases). The CDR3 is 13 amino acids. The V and J ends lost 6 bases and 4 bases respectively, with 10 bases between them. The germline CDR1 and CDR2 sequences are SGDLS and YYNGEE. The full variable domain, rest sourced from reference TRBV9 and TRBJ2-2, is DSGVTQTPKHLITATGQRVTLRCSPRSGDLSVYWYQQSLDQGLQFLIQYYNGEERAKGNILERFSAQQFPDLHSELNLSSLELGDSALYFCASTGVITGELFFGEGSRLTVL.

Remarks on this clonotype: The junction shows a germline mismatch at one end, possibly a read error. The rearrangement uses TRBV20-1 and TRBJ1-2; D unresolved. This CDR3 has 10 residues. Germline V lookup: CDR1 DFQATT, CDR2 SNEGSKA (reference sequence). CDR3 amino acids: CSASGAKSSF. CDR3 bases: TGCAGTGCTTCGGGTGCTAAATCCTCCTTC.

The V gene is TRBV2, the J gene TRBJ1-2; no definite D call. Trimming took off 0 bases at V and 2 bases at J, with 7 bases between the two ends. CDR3 size: 14 residues. The germline gives CDR1 SNHLY, CDR2 FYNNEI. In nucleotides, the CDR3 is TGTGCCAGCAGTGAAGCGCTGAGAAACTATGGCTACACCTTC. Its protein is CASSEALRNYGYTF.

In nucleotides, the CDR3 is TGTGCCAGCCACGAGGGCCTCTCCTACAATGAGCAGTTCTTC. It is translated as CASHEGLSYNEQFF. The chain joins TRBV2 to TRBJ2-1; D possibly corresponds to TRBD2 (5 bases). The CDR3 totals 14 residues. Germline CDR1 and CDR2: SNHLY and FYNNEI. The V end lost 8 bases, the J end lost 0 bases, and 11 bases lay between the germline ends.

The V call is TRBV20-1, the J call TRBJ1-2; possibly TRBD1 for D (5 bases). The CDR3 totals 14 residues. Between the trimmed V and J ends, which lost 1 base and 1 base, there was a span of 10 bases. CDR1 is DFQATT, CDR2 SNEGSKA, per germline (reference sequence). Here the CDR3 reads CSARGAGLNYGYTF. In nucleotides, the CDR3 is TGCAGTGCTAGAGGGGCGGGGCTTAACTATGGCTACACCTTC.

The rearrangement uses TRBV9 and TRBJ2-2; the match to TRBD1 covers 9 bases. The J segment lost 5 bases and the V segment lost 0 bases, leaving 2 bases of the junction unmatched. The length of the CDR3 is 15 residues. The germline gives CDR1 SGDLS, CDR2 YYNGEE. This chain's CDR3 is CASSVDRGRTGELFF. The CDR3 DNA follows: TGTGCCAGCAGCGTAGACAGGGGGCGTACCGGGGAGCTGTTTTTT.

The genes are TRBV20-1 and TRBJ2-7, with D perhaps TRBD1 or TRBD2 (5 bases each). Trimming stripped 0 bases from V and 6 bases from J, with 9 bases between. CDR3 length: 12 amino acids. The germline CDR1 and CDR2 sequences are DFQATT and SNEGSKA (reference sequence). For the CDR3, the DNA is TGCAGTGCTAGAGATTATGGGGGCGAGCAGTACTTC. It translates to CSARDYGGEQYF.

This clonotype was detected once. V and J are TRBV3-1 and TRBJ2-5; D possibly corresponds to TRBD2 (7 bases). CDR1 and CDR2 from the germline V gene are LGHDT and YNNKEL (reference sequence). The CDR3 is 14 residues long. The germline V and J ends were trimmed by 3 bases and 7 bases, with 15 bases remaining between them. The CDR3: CASSQGGGRWTQYF. CDR3 bases: TGTGCCAGCAGCCAGGGGGGGGGCCGATGGACCCAGTACTTC.

This chain uses TRBV9 with TRBJ2-2; TRBD2 aligns across 11 bases. Germline assignment: CDR1 SGDLS and CDR2 YYNGEE. The CDR3 has 16 residues. The trim removed 5 bases at V and 5 bases at J, leaving 8 bases unmatched. CDR3: CASSLLAGARTGELFF. CDR3 sequence (DNA): TGTGCCAGCAGTCTACTAGCGGGGGCCCGAACCGGGGAGCTGTTTTTT.